This is a list of T cell receptor beta chains from one sample in a study of shared clonotypes between healthy human individuals. The data were produced by immunoSEQ multiplex PCR, yet TCRdb's version contains in-frame clones alone and is incomplete. The data hold some 1 million clones, with 70% to 80% observed a single time. Sample: memory CD4+ T cells sorted from blood. The receptors stem from a man between 18 and 29 years old in good health. Each CDR3 is given without its conserved first and last residue. Each record gives: CDR3 protein, V gene, D gene, J gene. A D gene is named only where the DNA matches it firmly.

AWSADRPNSPLH	TRBV30	.	TRBJ1-6
ASSQSGGYT	TRBV14	.	TRBJ1-2
ASSYNRGLNTEAF	TRBV6-5	.	TRBJ1-1
ASSYSGTYGYT	TRBV6-5	.	TRBJ1-2
ASSSYRGYTEAF	TRBV18	TRBD1	TRBJ1-1
ASSQGLQGSSGNTIY	TRBV4-1	.	TRBJ1-3
AMGSSPNSPLH	TRBV10-3	.	TRBJ1-6
ASSYRDSRYT	TRBV28	.	TRBJ1-2
ASSTGTGGEKLF	TRBV4-1	TRBD1	TRBJ1-4
ASSPLAGGPNEQF	TRBV18	TRBD2	TRBJ2-1
SWGGTLYGYT	TRBV29-1	.	TRBJ1-2
ASSLNRVGGELF	TRBV7-2	.	TRBJ2-2
ASSLGGALYQPQH	TRBV5-8	.	TRBJ1-5
ASSGGQSYNEQF	TRBV6-5	TRBD1	TRBJ2-1
ASSSRIDPSSEQF	TRBV7-9	.	TRBJ2-1
ASRPPQGANYGYT	TRBV6-6	.	TRBJ1-2
SVWGRKGHQPQH	TRBV29-1	.	TRBJ1-5
ASSESPGGTEAF	TRBV6-5	.	TRBJ1-1
ASSHAAAPTGELF	TRBV4-1	.	TRBJ2-2
ASTGGVPLPQH	TRBV2	.	TRBJ1-5
ASSLDRQPQH	TRBV2	.	TRBJ1-5
ASSDGVVRGYT	TRBV25-1	.	TRBJ1-2
ASRKTGAGTYEQY	TRBV28	.	TRBJ2-7
SASKDRAQY	TRBV20-1	TRBD1	TRBJ2-3
PQVCRGRPYEQY	TRBV5-6	TRBD1	TRBJ2-7
ASSQWSAGGDPEQF	TRBV4-2	TRBD2	TRBJ2-1
ASSPVAGETQY	TRBV7-9	.	TRBJ2-5